This T cell receptor beta chain was retrieved from a study of OX40 agonist ivuxolimab in advanced cancers. Turning to the overall study: Ivuxolimab, which targeted the costimulatory receptor OX40 (CD134), was an agonistic, fully human IgG2 monoclonal antibody. Intravenous ivuxolimab was administered to patients every 2 weeks at six dose levels: 0.01, 0.1, 0.3, 1.5, 3 and 10 mg/kg. Of the roughly 52 dose-escalation patients, hepatocellular carcinoma was present in around 20, melanoma in approximately 15, renal cell carcinoma in 9 and head and neck cancer in 9. In the dose-escalation cohort, 82.7% of patients were male, and the mean age was roughly 60 years, with a range of about 23 to 85. Patients were allowed to have had prior anti-PD-1, anti-PD-L1 or anti-CTLA-4 therapy, and approximately 40% of the dose-escalation patients had been treated with checkpoint inhibitors. Partial responses occurred in three dose-escalation patients, of whom one had hepatocellular carcinoma and two had cutaneous melanoma. The point of sequencing TCRbeta in the periphery was to test whether ivuxolimab changed TCR sequence diversity and drove clonal T-cell expansion. The monotherapy dose-escalation portion (N of about 57 patients) of the phase I ivuxolimab trial is reported in the paper. Overall study outcomes, separate from this receptor: At doses of 0.1 to 3.0 mg/kg, clonal expansion of both CD4+ and CD8+ T cells in blood was seen between baseline and week 6. The antigen specificity of the clonally expanded peripheral T cells was not determined. Low levels of normalized T-cell clonal expansion were also seen in some patients who did not respond. After ivuxolimab, CD8+ T cells had more expanded clones than CD4+ T cells on average. In the 0.1-3.0 mg/kg groups, partial responders were among the patients with the lowest normalized peripheral clonal expansion, particularly in CD8+ T cells.

Genomic DNA was isolated from the sorted cells so that the TCRbeta CDR3 region could be sequenced. The immunoSEQ Assay was used for sequencing of TCRbeta CDR3 regions. The clones in this table, taken by TCRdb from immuneACCESS, are in-frame only. Not every clone is retained; where verified, under half of the shortfall comes from an unresolved V gene, and the cause of the rest is unknown. The sample has some 50,000 clones on record, 70% to 90% of them singletons. The top ten constitute around 0.6% of the sample. As to this clone: Its binding antigen is unknown. Base qualities are not provided; no much larger clone lies one nucleotide away.

The CDR3 sequence holds 15 residues, the cysteine and phenylalanine included. Only the CDR3 part of the read is kept: 45 bases, read in frame from the first base. CDR1 and CDR2, looked up from the germline V gene (reference sequence), are MNHEY and SMNVEV. V is pruned by 4 bases and J by 0 bases, leaving 3 bases of the junction without a gene match. The trial excluded patients who had a history of autoimmune disease or who were on systemic immunosuppression. Peripheral blood for TCR sequencing was collected from all dose cohorts at baseline, on cycle 4 day 1, and on cycle 7 day 1. The samples were drawn from a first-in-human, open-label, multicenter phase I dose-escalation trial of ivuxolimab. The trial enrolled adults with locally advanced or metastatic head and neck squamous cell, hepatocellular, melanoma or renal cell carcinoma. Before TCR sequencing, CD4+ T cells and CD8+ T cells from peripheral blood were sorted into separate populations.

The receptor was derived from an adult with an advanced solid tumor such as melanoma, head and neck, liver or kidney cancer. The receptor chain draws on TRBV27 and TRBJ1-3; 7 bases in the junction line up with TRBD1. Source: CD4+ or CD8+ T cells sorted from blood, taken in a trial of the OX40 agonist ivuxolimab. The CDR3 region has the sequence CASSSGQYSGNTIYF. At the DNA level, the sequence is TGTGCCAGCAGTTCGGGACAGTACTCTGGAAACACCATATATTTT.